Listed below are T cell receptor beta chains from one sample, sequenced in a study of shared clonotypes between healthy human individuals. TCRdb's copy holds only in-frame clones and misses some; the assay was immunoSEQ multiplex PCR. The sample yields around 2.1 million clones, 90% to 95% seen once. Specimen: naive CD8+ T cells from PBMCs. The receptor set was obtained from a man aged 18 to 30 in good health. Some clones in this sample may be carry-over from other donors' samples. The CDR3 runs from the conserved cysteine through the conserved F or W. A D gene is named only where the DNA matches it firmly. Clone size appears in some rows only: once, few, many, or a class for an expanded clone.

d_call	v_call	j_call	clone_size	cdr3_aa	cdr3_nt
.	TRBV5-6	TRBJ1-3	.	CASSLGLAGNTIYF	TGTGCCAGCAGCCTTGGATTAGCTGGAAACACCATATATTTT
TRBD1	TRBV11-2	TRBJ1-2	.	CASSAGTGAIPNYGYTF	TGTGCCAGCAGCGCCGGGACAGGGGCAATTCCTAACTATGGCTACACCTTC
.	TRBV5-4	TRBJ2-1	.	CASSWGTPDESYNEQFF	TGTGCCAGCAGCTGGGGGACTCCTGACGAGTCCTACAATGAGCAGTTCTTC
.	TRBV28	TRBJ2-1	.	CASSSPRSYNEQFF	TGTGCCAGCAGTTCCCCCCGCTCCTACAATGAGCAGTTCTTC
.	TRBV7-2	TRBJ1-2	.	CASSALWVAGDNYGYTF	TGTGCCAGCAGCGCCCTGTGGGTGGCAGGCGATAACTATGGCTACACCTTC
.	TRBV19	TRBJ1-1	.	CASSMGREAFF	TGTGCCAGTAGTATGGGGCGAGAAGCTTTCTTT
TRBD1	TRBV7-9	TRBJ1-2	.	CASSLEGQGGAGDYGYTF	TGTGCCAGCAGCTTAGAAGGACAGGGGGGCGCTGGTGACTATGGCTACACCTTC
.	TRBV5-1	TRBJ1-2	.	CASSSYDASLRGYTF	TGCGCCAGCAGCTCTTACGATGCAAGTCTGAGGGGCTACACCTTC
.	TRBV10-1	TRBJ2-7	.	CASSPGTGVYEQYF	TGCGCCAGCAGTCCCGGGACGGGGGTCTACGAGCAGTACTTC
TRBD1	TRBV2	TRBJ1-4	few	CASRRTGTNEKLFF	TGTGCCAGCAGGAGGACAGGGACTAATGAAAAACTGTTTTTT
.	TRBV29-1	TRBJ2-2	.	CSVEDGWVAGELFF	TGCAGCGTTGAGGATGGATGGGTCGCCGGGGAGCTGTTTTTT
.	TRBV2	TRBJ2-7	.	CARQGNSYEQYF	TGTGCCAGACAGGGAAACTCCTACGAGCAGTACTTC
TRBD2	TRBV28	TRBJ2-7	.	CATRRGGNEQYF	TGTGCGACGCGTAGGGGAGGGAACGAGCAGTACTTC
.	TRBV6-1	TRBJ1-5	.	CASSEALRGQPQHF	TGTGCCAGCAGTGAAGCGCTTCGTGGGCAGCCCCAGCATTTT
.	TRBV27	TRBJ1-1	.	CASRGAGDTEAFF	TGTGCCAGCAGAGGCGCAGGGGACACTGAAGCTTTCTTT
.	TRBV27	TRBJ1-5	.	CASSLLGGNQPQHF	TGTGCCAGCAGTTTACTCGGGGGCAATCAGCCCCAGCATTTT
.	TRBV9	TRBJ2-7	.	CASSVGSASYEQYF	TGTGCCAGCAGCGTAGGCTCGGCAAGCTACGAGCAGTACTTC
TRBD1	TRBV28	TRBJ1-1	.	CASSWDRQIITEAFF	TGTGCCAGCAGTTGGGACAGACAGATCATCACTGAAGCTTTCTTT
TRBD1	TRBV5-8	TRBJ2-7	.	CASSRRDRGGYEQYF	TGTGCCAGCAGCCGCCGGGACAGGGGTGGGTACGAGCAGTACTTC
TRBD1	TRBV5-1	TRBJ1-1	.	CASSLSGTGGTEAFF	TGCGCCAGCAGCTTGTCCGGGACAGGGGGGACTGAAGCTTTCTTT
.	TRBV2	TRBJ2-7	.	CASSEMVRGDEQYF	TGTGCCAGCAGTGAAATGGTCAGGGGGGACGAGCAGTACTTC
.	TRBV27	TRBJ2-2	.	CASSLYGGVGTGELFF	TGTGCCAGCAGTTTATACGGGGGAGTAGGCACCGGGGAGCTGTTTTTT
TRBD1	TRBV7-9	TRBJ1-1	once	CASSLDPLDREAFF	TGTGCCAGCAGCTTAGATCCCCTCGACAGGGAGGCTTTCTTT
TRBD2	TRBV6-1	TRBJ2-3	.	CASTWGSGRTDTQYF	TGTGCCAGCACCTGGGGTAGCGGGAGGACAGATACGCAGTATTTT
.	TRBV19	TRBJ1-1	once	CASSIGWQDHEAFF	TGTGCCAGTAGTATAGGGTGGCAGGACCATGAAGCTTTCTTT
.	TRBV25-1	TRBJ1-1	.	CASSEPLQGTTEAFF	TGTGCCAGCAGTGAACCCCTCCAGGGGACCACTGAAGCTTTCTTT
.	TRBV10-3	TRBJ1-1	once	CAIRPGLNMNTEAFF	TGTGCCATCAGGCCGGGACTCAATATGAACACTGAAGCTTTCTTT
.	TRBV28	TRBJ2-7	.	CASSPLGGSYEQYF	TGTGCCAGCAGCCCCCTAGGGGGGTCCTACGAGCAGTACTTC
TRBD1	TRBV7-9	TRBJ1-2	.	CASSGTGGAVHGYTF	TGTGCCAGCAGCGGAACAGGGGGCGCGGTCCATGGCTACACCTTC
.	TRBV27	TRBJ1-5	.	CASSTSLYSDQPQHF	TGTGCCAGCAGTACAAGCCTGTACTCGGATCAGCCCCAGCATTTT
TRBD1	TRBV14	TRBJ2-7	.	CASSQKQGAPYEQYF	TGTGCCAGCAGCCAAAAACAGGGGGCGCCGTACGAGCAGTACTTC
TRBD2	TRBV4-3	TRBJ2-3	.	CASSRLSQREVTDTQYF	TGCGCCAGCAGCCGCTTGTCCCAGCGGGAGGTCACAGATACGCAGTATTTT
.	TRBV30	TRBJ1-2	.	CALRWGYGYTF	TGTGCCTTGCGATGGGGGTACGGCTACACCTTC
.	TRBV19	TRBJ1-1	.	CASSMYSGTLMNTEAFF	TGTGCCAGTAGTATGTATTCCGGCACGCTTATGAACACTGAAGCTTTCTTT
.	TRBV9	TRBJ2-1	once	CASSPSFFYEQFF	TGTGCCAGCAGCCCTTCTTTTTTTTACGAGCAGTTCTTC
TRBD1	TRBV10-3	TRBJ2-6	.	CAISEWRPGQGTGANVLTF	TGTGCCATCAGTGAGTGGAGACCGGGACAGGGCACTGGGGCCAACGTCCTGACTTTC
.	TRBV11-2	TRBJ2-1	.	CASSSSAGGRRDNEQFF	TGTGCCAGCAGCTCATCCGCCGGGGGGCGTCGCGACAATGAGCAGTTCTTC
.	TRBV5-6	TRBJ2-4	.	CASSLAGSGAWDIQYF	TGTGCCAGCAGCTTGGCGGGCTCGGGGGCTTGGGACATTCAGTACTTC
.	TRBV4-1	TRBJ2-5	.	CASSQEGGGDQETQYF	TGCGCCAGCAGCCAAGAGGGGGGGGGCGACCAAGAGACCCAGTACTTC
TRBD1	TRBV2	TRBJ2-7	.	CASTDRRPTYEQYF	TGTGCCAGCACGGACAGGCGGCCCACCTACGAGCAGTACTTC
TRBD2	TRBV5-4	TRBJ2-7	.	CASNERPGLASYEQYF	TGTGCCAGCAACGAGAGACCGGGACTAGCGAGCTACGAGCAGTACTTC
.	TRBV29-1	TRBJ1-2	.	CSVIGGDYGYTF	TGCAGCGTCATAGGGGGGGACTATGGCTACACCTTC
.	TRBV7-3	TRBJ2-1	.	CASSLNPDNEQFF	TGTGCCAGCAGCCTCAACCCAGACAATGAGCAGTTCTTC
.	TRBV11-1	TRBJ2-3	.	CASSHSGRPADTQYF	TGTGCCAGCAGCCATTCAGGGCGACCCGCAGATACGCAGTATTTT
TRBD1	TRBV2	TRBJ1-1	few	CASSAWGTGGLKAFF	TGTGCCAGCAGCGCATGGGGGACAGGGGGATTGAAGGCTTTCTTT
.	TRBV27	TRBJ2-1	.	CASSLSVRNEQFF	TGTGCCAGCAGTCTTAGCGTACGCAATGAGCAGTTCTTC
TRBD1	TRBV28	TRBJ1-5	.	CASSRDRGLGNQPQHF	TGTGCCAGCAGTCGGGACAGGGGATTGGGCAATCAGCCCCAGCATTTT
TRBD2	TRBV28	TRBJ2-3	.	CASSLRLAGGVPDTQYF	TGTGCCAGCAGTTTAAGGCTAGCGGGGGGGGTACCAGATACGCAGTATTTT